This T cell receptor beta chain appears in the sequencing data of a study of cytomegalovirus exposure and HLA in healthy donors. For the study at large: Earlier work reported 100 million or so unique TCR beta sequences from some 170 million T cells.

In the PCR, 60 Vbeta and 13 Jbeta primers were used. Sequenced by immunoSEQ multiplex PCR; TCRdb stores in-frame clones only, minus some. The sample data list 150,000 or so clones. Healthy people donating bone marrow made up the donors. The specimen sequenced was PBMCs. This clonotype was obtained from a man in his late teens or twenties in good health and CMV-seronegative.

CDR3 region: CASSLAFTAGELFF. As DNA, the CDR3 is TGTGCCAGCAGCCTAGCATTTACGGCCGGGGAGCTGTTTTTT. The V and J genes are TRBV11-2 and TRBJ2-2; maybe TRBD2 (5 bases). This CDR3 comprises 14 residues. V lost 5 bases to trimming and J lost 6 bases, with 13 bases between them. CDR1 is SGHAT and CDR2 is FQNNGV in the germline V gene.